The 31 T cell receptor beta chains below all came from one sample that was sequenced in a study of blood T cell repertoires in COVID-19 (dated by TCRdb to 2020 to 2022). The library was prepared using the immunoSEQ multiplex PCR assay. TCRdb limited this immuneACCESS table to in-frame rearrangements with V and J called. A share of clones is missing; checked studies link under half to unresolved V genes, and the rest is unexplained. The sample contains roughly 62,000 clones, over 70% of them found a single time. Roughly 10% of the sample lies in the top ten. Sequencing was performed on peripheral blood. Receptors originate from a man aged 25 to 40 with COVID-19, enrolled during active disease.

The chain is built from TRBV3-1 (or the pseudogene TRBV3-2) and TRBJ2-5; 9 bases agree with TRBD2. In germline, CDR1 is LGHDT, CDR2 YNNKEL (reference sequence). V lost 1 base to trimming and J lost 5 bases; unmatched junction nucleotides: 2. This CDR3 is 14 amino acids long. The CDR3 protein is CASSQGAGGETQYF. DNA for the CDR3: TGTGCCAGCAGCCAAGGTGCGGGAGGGGAGACCCAGTACTTC.

This clone showed up just once. The chain employs TRBV28 and TRBJ1-1; TRBD1 matches 9 bases. The CDR3 extends over 16 amino acids. Trimming removed 6 bases from V and 4 bases from J; junction bases left unmatched: 12. Germline values: CDR1 MDHEN, CDR2 SYDVKM. The CDR3 protein is CASRPQGASIITEAFF. For the CDR3, the DNA is TGTGCCAGCAGACCACAGGGGGCGTCTATTATCACTGAAGCTTTCTTT.

The gene calls are TRBV19 and TRBJ1-1; TRBD1 matches at 8 bases. Germline CDR1 and CDR2: LNHDA and SQIVND (reference sequence). With V trimmed by 7 bases and J by 3 bases, 10 bases remained unmatched. This CDR3 region has 15 residues. The CDR3 sequence: CASITQGVGDTEAFF. CDR3 coding DNA: TGTGCCAGTATAACACAGGGGGTCGGTGACACTGAAGCTTTCTTT.

The CDR3, as DNA: TGTGCCAGCAGTGAAAGTGGGGGCCGGGGCAATCAGCCCCAGCATTTT. Translating gives CASSESGGRGNQPQHF. V and J are TRBV25-1 and TRBJ1-5, with a tentative D call TRBD1 (6 bases). CDR1 MGHDK and CDR2 SYGVNS come from the germline V gene. The V end was cut by 2 bases, the J end by 2 bases, with 13 bases between. This CDR3 contains 16 residues.

This chain joins TRBV28 and TRBJ2-5; D call uncertain. V was cut by 3 bases and J by 5 bases, with 10 bases left in between. The CDR3 sequence is 13 residues long. Germline V gene data show CDR1 as MDHEN and CDR2 as SYDVKM. Here the CDR3 reads CASSFSSPETQYF. CDR3 DNA sequence: TGTGCCAGCAGTTTTTCATCCCCCGAGACCCAGTACTTC.

The chain combines TRBV28 with TRBJ1-2, with D possibly being TRBD1 (6 bases). Germline loops: CDR1 MDHEN, CDR2 SYDVKM. The length of the CDR3 is 15 residues. V lost 4 bases and J lost 8, with 20 bases in between. The DNA of the CDR3 is TGTGCCAGCAGTTCCCCCCAACAGGGTTTTGGGGGCTACACCTTC. This gives the protein CASSSPQQGFGGYTF.

The rearrangement links TRBV28 to TRBJ2-7, with D perhaps matching TRBD2 (6 bases). The CDR3 sequence is 13 residues long. CDR1 and CDR2 from the germline V gene are MDHEN and SYDVKM. Trimming shortened V by 7 bases and J by 2 bases, and 12 bases separated the two germline ends. The CDR3 nucleotides are TGTGCCAGCACCCCGGGAGCTGCCTACGAGCAGTACTTC. Amino acid sequence: CASTPGAAYEQYF.

This clone was seen more than once but under ten times. The J gene is TRBJ1-6, the V gene TRBV11-2; the D is unclear. Trimming stripped 1 base from V and 14 bases from J, with 12 bases between. Germline-derived CDR1 and CDR2 are SGHAT and FQNNGV. The CDR3 runs 13 residues. CDR3 DNA sequence: TGTGCCAGCAGCTTAGGAGGCCAGATATCCCTCCACTTT. Amino acids: CASSLGGQISLHF.

The chain has TRBV28 and TRBJ1-5; 7 bases line up with TRBD1. Trimming at V came to 7 bases and at J to 2 bases, leaving 8 bases not matched to a gene. CDR3 length: 15 amino acids. Germline V gives CDR1 MDHEN, CDR2 SYDVKM. CDR3 loop: CASNKQGKGNQPQHF. The CDR3 DNA follows: TGTGCCAGCAACAAACAGGGGAAAGGCAATCAGCCCCAGCATTTT.

Only one count was recorded for this clone. J is TRBJ1-1 and V is TRBV5-1; D not resolved. Trimming removed 1 base from V and 0 bases from J, with 4 bases in between. This CDR3 is 13 amino acids long. Germline-derived CDR1 and CDR2 are SGHRS and YFSETQ. As DNA, the CDR3 is TGCGCCAGCAGCTTGACGGTGAACACTGAAGCTTTCTTT. Its translation: CASSLTVNTEAFF.

The rearrangement links TRBV6-2 or TRBV6-3 to TRBJ2-4; 9 bases fit TRBD2. The CDR3 sequence is 17 residues long. V trimming: 0 bases; J trimming: 4 bases; junction bases outside the gene matches: 7. Looked up from germline, CDR1 is MNHEY and CDR2 is SVGEGT. The CDR3: CASSYSGGRGGKNIQYF. CDR3 nucleotide sequence: TGTGCCAGCAGTTACTCTGGCGGGAGGGGGGGGAAAAACATTCAGTACTTC.

J is TRBJ1-5 and V is TRBV7-6, with TRBD1 identical over 7 bases. Germline CDR1 is SGHVS and CDR2 is FNYEAQ. Trimming removed 0 bases from V and 7 bases from J; junction bases left unmatched: 6. The length of the CDR3 is 15 residues. CDR3 protein: CASSLATGSGQPQHF. The CDR3 nucleotides are TGTGCCAGCAGCTTAGCGACAGGGTCCGGGCAGCCCCAGCATTTT.

The chain has TRBV3-1 (or the pseudogene TRBV3-2) and TRBJ2-1; no clear D. V was clipped by 1 base and J by 9 bases, with 13 bases between them. The CDR3 totals 14 residues. The germline V gene has CDR1 LGHDT and CDR2 YNNKEL (reference sequence). This CDR3 reads CASSQGGSFGEQFF. As DNA, the CDR3 is TGTGCCAGCAGCCAAGGTGGTAGCTTCGGTGAGCAGTTCTTC.

The chain has TRBV28 and TRBJ2-7, with D perhaps TRBD2 (7 bases). The CDR3 spans 12 residues. Trimming shortened V by 10 bases and J by 3 bases, and 13 bases separated the two germline ends. Germline V lookup: CDR1 MDHEN, CDR2 SYDVKM. CDR3 nucleotides: TGTGCCACCAGGGGCGGGAGCTACGAGCAGTACTTC. Translating it yields CATRGGSYEQYF.

J is TRBJ1-4 and V is TRBV5-6; D remains unclear. V lost 0 bases, J lost 6 bases, and 12 bases lay in between. Germline lookup yields CDR1 SGHDT and CDR2 YYEEEE. The CDR3 totals 15 residues. CDR3 bases: TGTGCCAGCAGCTTGGAGACTCGAAGTTATGAAAAACTGTTTTTT. As protein: CASSLETRSYEKLFF. Based on the CDR3 plus reference TRBV5-6 and TRBJ1-4, the full variable domain is DAGVTQSPTHLIKTRGQQVTLRCSPKSGHDTVSWYQQALGQGPQFIFQYYEEEERQRGNFPDRFSGHQFPNYSSELNVNALLLGDSALYLCASSLETRSYEKLFFGSGTQLSVL.

The chain couples TRBV5-8 to TRBJ2-1; 11 bases match TRBD2. The CDR3 consists of 15 residues. Unmatched junction bases numbered 2, after V lost 3 bases and J lost 3 bases. Germline CDR1 SGHTS, CDR2 YDEGEE. CDR3 protein: CASSSGLAVYNEQFF. CDR3 sequence (DNA): TGTGCCAGCAGCTCGGGACTAGCGGTCTACAATGAGCAGTTCTTC.

The chain combines TRBV27 with TRBJ1-5; a weak D match, TRBD1 (6 bases). The CDR3 runs to 17 residues. Deletions cut 5 bases from V and 2 bases from J, with 19 bases between. The germline CDR1 and CDR2 sequences are MNHEY and SMNVEV (reference sequence). The chain's CDR3 is CASSRASGQTRNQPQHF. Here the CDR3 DNA reads TGTGCCAGCAGTCGAGCTAGTGGACAGACCCGCAATCAGCCCCAGCATTTT.

This chain links TRBV6-5 with TRBJ2-3, with 8 bases matching TRBD2. This CDR3 region has 14 residues. V gave up 6 bases and J gave up 1 base; unmatched junction bases: 3. Germline values: CDR1 MNHEY, CDR2 SVGAGI. The CDR3 region is CASRGLGGTDTQYF. The CDR3 nucleotides read TGTGCCAGCAGGGGACTAGGAGGCACAGATACGCAGTATTTT.

The V call is TRBV5-8, the J call TRBJ2-5; 11 positions agree with TRBD1. This CDR3 spans 16 amino acids. From germline, CDR1 is SGHTS and CDR2 YDEGEE. V shed 4 bases and J 3 bases; nucleotides not matched to a gene: 8. CDR3: CASSLGTGGKEETQYF. CDR3 DNA: TGTGCCAGCAGCCTGGGGACAGGGGGTAAGGAAGAGACCCAGTACTTC.

The J gene is TRBJ2-5, the V gene TRBV4-2; 10 bases are a match to TRBD2. Germline loops: CDR1 LGHNA, CDR2 YNFKEQ. V shed 4 bases, J shed 2 bases, and the junction held 10 bases outside the gene matches. The CDR3 extends over 17 amino acids. CDR3 DNA sequence: TGTGCCAGCAGCCCTTCTATAGCGGGAGGAAAACAAGAGACCCAGTACTTC. Its translation: CASSPSIAGGKQETQYF.

CDR3 sequence reads: CASSEWGEREVLYEQYF. The CDR3 DNA reads TGTGCCAGCAGTGAATGGGGGGAGCGGGAGGTTCTCTACGAGCAGTACTTC. The gene calls are TRBV25-1 and TRBJ2-7, with TRBD2 matching over 9 bases. The germline V gene has CDR1 MGHDK and CDR2 SYGVNS. The trim removed 1 base at V and 3 bases at J, leaving 10 bases unmatched. The CDR3 has 17 residues.

This chain links TRBV27 with TRBJ2-5; TRBD2 might be the D (7 bases). With 5 bases removed from V and 2 bases from J, the gap between germline ends came to 12 bases. Germline CDR1 reads MNHEY; CDR2 reads SMNVEV (reference sequence). The CDR3 contains 14 residues. For the CDR3, the DNA is TGTGCCAGCAGTGTACGGGGGGCGCAAGAGACCCAGTACTTC. Translating it yields CASSVRGAQETQYF.

V is TRBV28 and J is TRBJ2-1; 9 bases are a match to TRBD2. This CDR3 contains 14 residues. Germline V gives CDR1 MDHEN, CDR2 SYDVKM. V lost 9 bases, J lost 2 bases, and 5 bases stayed unmatched. CDR3 residues: CASNSGGPYNEQFF. CDR3 nucleotides: TGTGCCAGTAATAGCGGGGGCCCCTACAATGAGCAGTTCTTC.

The V and J genes are TRBV24-1 and TRBJ2-7; perhaps TRBD1 as D (5 bases). The CDR3 length is 15 residues. Trimming took off 0 bases at V and 3 bases at J, with 11 bases between the two ends. The germline gives CDR1 KGHDR, CDR2 SFDVKD. The CDR3 loop is CATSDLLSGNYEQYF. CDR3 bases: TGTGCCACCAGTGATTTGCTTTCAGGGAACTACGAGCAGTACTTC.

The V gene is TRBV19, the J gene TRBJ1-5; D possibly corresponds to TRBD1 (5 bases). CDR1 is LNHDA and CDR2 is SQIVND in the germline V gene (reference sequence). V lost 5 bases to trimming and J lost 4 bases, with 24 bases between them. CDR3 size: 18 residues. CDR3 in amino acids: CASSPPWGMRGLNQPQHF. The CDR3 DNA reads as TGTGCCAGTAGTCCCCCATGGGGCATGCGGGGCCTAAATCAGCCCCAGCATTTT.

V gene TRBV2 combines with J gene TRBJ1-4; D might be TRBD1 (6 bases). Germline values: CDR1 SNHLY, CDR2 FYNNEI. V lost 6 bases and J lost 3, with 11 bases in between. This CDR3 has 14 amino acids. The CDR3 DNA reads TGTGCCAGCAGCAACAGGGCCCCTAATGAAAAACTGTTTTTT. It specifies CASSNRAPNEKLFF.

This chain connects TRBV7-2 to TRBJ1-5; a weak D match, TRBD1 (5 bases). V lost 6 bases, J lost 3 bases, and 12 bases lay in between. CDR1 SGHTA and CDR2 FQGNSA come from the germline V gene. The CDR3 consists of 14 residues. The CDR3 DNA reads TGTGCCAGCAGGGGGGGGGTGCTCAATCAGCCCCAGCATTTT. It encodes CASRGGVLNQPQHF.

The rearrangement uses TRBV7-2 and TRBJ2-3; 7 positions match TRBD2. The V and J ends lost 2 bases and 4 bases, in that order; junction bases with no gene match: 6. Germline V gene sequence: CDR1 SGHTA, CDR2 FQGNSA. The CDR3 has 15 residues. Here the CDR3 reads CASSLNAGVADTQYF. CDR3 in DNA: TGTGCCAGCAGCTTAAATGCGGGAGTGGCAGATACGCAGTATTTT.

This chain connects TRBV28 to TRBJ2-2; TRBD2 matches at 8 bases. This CDR3 comprises 14 residues. Per the germline V gene, CDR1 is MDHEN and CDR2 is SYDVKM. With V trimmed by 8 bases and J by 4 bases, 6 bases remained unmatched. CDR3 in DNA: TGTGCCAGCCTCCGGGGGGGAACCACCGGGGAGCTGTTTTTT. This codes for CASLRGGTTGELFF.

The chain carries TRBV6-5 and TRBJ1-1, with D possibly being TRBD1 (5 bases). The length of the CDR3 is 14 residues. CDR1 is MNHEY and CDR2 is SVGAGI in the germline V gene. CDR3: CVGRGDDGNTEAFF. The CDR3 bases are TGTGTCGGACGGGGGGACGATGGGAACACTGAAGCTTTCTTT.

This clone was counted a few times. The chain joins TRBV3-1 (or the pseudogene TRBV3-2) to TRBJ2-1, with TRBD2 matching over 8 bases. V was clipped by 0 bases and J by 4 bases; unmatched bases: 5. Germline CDR1 is LGHDT and CDR2 is YNNKEL (reference sequence). The CDR3 runs 16 residues. The CDR3 loop reads CASSQDYREGYNEQFF. The CDR3, as DNA: TGTGCCAGCAGCCAAGATTATCGGGAGGGTTACAATGAGCAGTTCTTC.